By share, the clone carrying this T cell receptor beta chain ranks as medium-sized. The sample originates from a study of long-term antiretroviral therapy in people with HIV. Sequencing used immunoSEQ v3.0 at survey level. The assay was immunoSEQ multiplex PCR, and TCRdb's table has in-frame clones only and misses some. The sample has 15,000 or so clones, around 80% seen once. Germline CDR1 is LNHDA and CDR2 is SQIVND (reference sequence). Trimming cost V 1 base and J 5 bases; bases outside gene matches: 1. The CDR3 has 13 amino acids. The sample in question was unsorted PBMCs, obtained 0.3 years before starting antiretroviral therapy. This sequence joins TRBV19 and TRBJ2-5, with TRBD2 matching 7 bases. This clonotype originated in a man aged 45-60 years with HIV. CDR3 nucleotides: TGTGCCAGTAGTATAGTGGGGGGGGAGACCCAGTACTTC. Translated: CASSIVGGETQYF.